Presented here are 16 T cell receptor beta chains from one specimen sequenced in a study of T cell responses to AZD1222 COVID-19 vaccine. TCRdb keeps only in-frame clones here, not all; method: immunoSEQ multiplex PCR. The sample shows over 85,000 clones, about 90% of them seen only once. Specimen: peripheral blood, collected 28 days after the second AZD1222 dose. The receptors here all came from an adult who received the AZD1222 COVID-19 vaccine.

This sequence joins TRBV5-1 and TRBJ1-5; TRBD1 agrees at 7 bases. The CDR3 is made up of 14 amino acids. The junction had 7 bases not matched to a gene; V was cut back by 7 bases and J by 3 bases. Germline assignment: CDR1 SGHRS and CDR2 YFSETQ. CDR3 amino acids: CASSRGTDNQPQHF. CDR3 bases: TGCGCCAGCTCTAGGGGGACAGACAATCAGCCCCAGCATTTT.

The chain employs TRBV27 and TRBJ2-1, with 8 bases aligning to TRBD1. CDR3 size: 20 residues. J gave up 1 base and V 3 bases, and 17 bases lay outside the gene matches. CDR1 is MNHEY and CDR2 is SMNVEV in the germline V gene (reference sequence). In DNA form, the CDR3 reads TGTGCCAGCAGTTTTCGACGGGACAGGTTACAAAGGGGGTCCTACAATGAGCAGTTCTTC. It translates to CASSFRRDRLQRGSYNEQFF.

The V call is TRBV7-6, the J call TRBJ2-3, with D hard to call. The CDR3 extends over 12 amino acids. CDR1 and CDR2 from the germline V gene are SGHVS and FNYEAQ. Trimming stripped 0 bases from V and 6 bases from J, with 4 bases between. The DNA for the CDR3 is TGTGCCAGCAGCTTAGCGTCTGATACGCAGTATTTT. Amino acids: CASSLASDTQYF. Complete variable domain (other parts from reference TRBV7-6 and TRBJ2-3): GAGVSQSPRYKVTKRGQDVALRCDPISGHVSLYWYRQALGQGPEFLTYFNYEAQQDKSGLPNDRFSAERPEGSISTLTIQRTEQRDSAMYRCASSLASDTQYFGPGTRLTVL.

The J gene is TRBJ1-2, the V gene TRBV19; no clear D. The CDR3 length is 15 residues. Germline CDR1 and CDR2: LNHDA and SQIVND (reference sequence). V was pared by 2 bases and J by 3 bases, with 13 bases between. CDR3 loop: CASSILGIRDYGYTF. Written as DNA, the CDR3 is TGTGCCAGTAGTATACTCGGCATACGGGACTATGGCTACACCTTC.

The V and J genes are TRBV27 and TRBJ1-1; D is possibly TRBD1 (6 bases). CDR1 MNHEY and CDR2 SMNVEV come from the germline V gene (reference sequence). Trimming pared 4 bases from V and 0 bases from J, leaving 9 bases between. The CDR3 length is 14 residues. CDR3 sequence: CASSWGAMNTEAFF. Written as DNA, the CDR3 is TGTGCCAGCAGTTGGGGGGCCATGAACACTGAAGCTTTCTTT.

This clone has a handful of counts. The J gene is TRBJ2-6, the V gene TRBV4-2; D possibly corresponds to TRBD1 (6 bases). Trimming left V 4 bases short and J 2 bases short, with 15 bases between. This CDR3 is built from 17 residues. Germline V gives CDR1 LGHNA, CDR2 YNFKEQ. CDR3 residues: CASSPEGELAGANVLTF. DNA for the CDR3: TGTGCCAGCAGCCCCGAGGGGGAGCTGGCTGGGGCCAACGTCCTGACTTTC.

The chain joins TRBV3-1 (or the pseudogene TRBV3-2) to TRBJ2-7; D ambiguous. The CDR3 length is 12 residues. With 4 bases removed from V and 5 bases from J, the gap between germline ends came to 9 bases. CDR1 and CDR2 (germline): LGHDT, YNNKEL (reference sequence). This CDR3 is CASSLVSDEQYF. Here the CDR3 DNA reads TGTGCCAGCAGCCTTGTCTCGGACGAGCAGTACTTC.

V and J are TRBV7-8 and TRBJ1-2, with D perhaps matching TRBD1 (6 bases). V dropped 0 bases and J dropped 3 bases, with 8 bases sitting between them. The CDR3 is 14 amino acids. CDR1 is SGHVS, CDR2 FQNEAQ, per germline. The CDR3 bases are TGTGCCAGCAGCTTAGCGCCAGGGGACTATGGCTACACCTTC. Its translation is CASSLAPGDYGYTF.

The genes are TRBV7-3 and TRBJ2-4; D unresolved. The ends were cut back, 3 bases at V and 0 bases at J, with 15 bases in the middle. The germline V gene encodes CDR1 SGHTA and CDR2 FQGTGA. This CDR3 contains 17 residues. In DNA, the CDR3 is TGTGCCAGCAGCTTGCGAGACGGACCCATAGCCAAAAACATTCAGTACTTC. Translation gives CASSLRDGPIAKNIQYF.

The CDR3 DNA is TGCGCCAGCAGTGTATCCAGGGGCACTGAAGCTTTCTTT. Amino acids: CASSVSRGTEAFF. The chain has TRBV10-1 and TRBJ1-1; a weak D match, TRBD1 (6 bases). Germline-derived CDR1 and CDR2 are WNHNN and SYGVQD (reference sequence). Trimming removed 4 bases at V and 4 bases at J, with 10 bases between. This CDR3 has 13 residues.

This rearrangement joins TRBV9 to TRBJ2-2; no firm D call. In germline, CDR1 is SGDLS, CDR2 YYNGEE. The CDR3 runs 14 residues. V dropped 3 bases and J dropped 6 bases, with 12 bases sitting between them. This CDR3 is CASSEPPNPGELFF. CDR3 nucleotide sequence: TGTGCCAGCAGCGAACCACCTAACCCCGGGGAGCTGTTTTTT.

J is TRBJ1-1 and V is TRBV9, with 8 bases aligning to TRBD1. With 3 bases clipped from V and 0 bases from J, the junction kept 7 bases outside the gene matches. There are 16 residues in the CDR3. Germline CDR1 reads SGDLS; CDR2 reads YYNGEE. The CDR3: CASSAGGQGMNTEAFF. The CDR3 nucleotides are TGTGCCAGCAGCGCAGGAGGACAGGGCATGAACACTGAAGCTTTCTTT.

The chain uses TRBV5-1 and TRBJ1-3, with 8 bases fitting TRBD1. Per the germline V gene, CDR1 is SGHRS and CDR2 is YFSETQ. This CDR3 has 13 residues. V lost 4 bases and J lost 8; bases outside the gene matches: 5. The DNA for the CDR3 is TGCGCCAGCAGCCAGGGGGCGAGGGACACCATATATTTT. This gives the protein CASSQGARDTIYF.

The CDR3 region is CAWTRGGSNEKLFF. The CDR3 nucleotides read TGTGCCTGGACCAGGGGAGGATCTAATGAAAAACTGTTTTTT. The gene calls are TRBV30 and TRBJ1-4; TRBD1 is a possible D gene (6 bases). The length of the CDR3 is 14 residues. Germline values: CDR1 GTSNPN, CDR2 SVGIG (reference sequence). V was cut by 4 bases and J by 3 bases, with 12 bases left in between.

This chain connects TRBV27 to TRBJ2-3, with D possibly matching TRBD2 (6 bases). The CDR3 is 18 amino acids. The germline gives CDR1 MNHEY, CDR2 SMNVEV (reference sequence). The ends were cut back, 4 bases at V and 0 bases at J, with 20 bases in the middle. CDR3 coding DNA: TGTGCCAGCAGTTCGATCTTTCCGGGAGTCGCCAGCACAGATACGCAGTATTTT. Its translation is CASSSIFPGVASTDTQYF.

This clone was detected only once. The chain links TRBV15 to TRBJ1-2; D may be TRBD1 (6 bases). The CDR3 is 16 residues long. Trimming removed 0 bases at V and 4 bases at J, with 15 bases between. Germline V lookup: CDR1 LNHNV, CDR2 YYDKDF (reference sequence). The CDR3 nucleotides are TGTGCCACCAGCAGAGAGACAGGTCCAACTTCCTATGGCTACACCTTC. This sequence encodes CATSRETGPTSYGYTF.